Below, 4 T cell receptor beta chains from the same sample are listed, as sequenced in a study of identifying expanded T cells in peripheral blood. The table came from immunoSEQ multiplex PCR; TCRdb's copy has only in-frame clones and leaves some out. The sample holds approximately 100,000 clones; around 85% are singletons and the top ten take about 17%. Input material: blood. The receptors derive from a person aged 18 to 70 in good health.

The J gene is TRBJ1-1, the V gene TRBV6-5, with D uncertain. Trimming shortened V by 5 bases and J by 0 bases, and 10 bases separated the two germline ends. The CDR3 runs 14 residues. Germline-derived CDR1 and CDR2 are MNHEY and SVGAGI. This chain's CDR3 is CASSPASLNTEAFF. The DNA for the CDR3 is TGTGCCAGCAGTCCGGCCAGCCTGAACACTGAAGCTTTCTTT.

This clone was recorded a few times. The gene calls are TRBV5-3 and TRBJ1-1, with D perhaps TRBD1 (6 bases). TRBV5-3 falls under the ORF class, with uncertain function. V lost 3 bases and J lost 1, with 16 bases in between. This CDR3 is built from 16 residues. CDR3 amino acids: CARSSWTENTNTEAFF. The DNA of the CDR3 is TGTGCCAGAAGCTCCTGGACAGAAAACACGAACACTGAAGCTTTCTTT.

CDR3 coding DNA: TGTGCCTGGAGTGTCCCTAACAGGGGCGTCAGGAGCACAGATACGCAGTATTTT. Amino acid sequence: CAWSVPNRGVRSTDTQYF. V usage is TRBV30 and J usage is TRBJ2-3, with TRBD1 matching 7 bases. The V and J ends lost 0 bases and 0 bases, in that order; junction bases with no gene match: 12. The CDR3 is made up of 18 amino acids. Germline values: CDR1 GTSNPN, CDR2 SVGIG (reference sequence).

This rearrangement joins TRBV5-4 to TRBJ2-1; 14 bases align to TRBD2. Looked up from germline, CDR1 is SGHNT and CDR2 is YYREEE (reference sequence). The CDR3 extends over 16 amino acids. J lost 8 bases, V lost 5 bases, and 9 bases had no gene match. CDR3 protein: CASRHLTSGGADEQFF. CDR3 nucleotides: TGTGCCAGCAGACATTTGACTAGCGGGGGGGCGGATGAGCAGTTCTTC.